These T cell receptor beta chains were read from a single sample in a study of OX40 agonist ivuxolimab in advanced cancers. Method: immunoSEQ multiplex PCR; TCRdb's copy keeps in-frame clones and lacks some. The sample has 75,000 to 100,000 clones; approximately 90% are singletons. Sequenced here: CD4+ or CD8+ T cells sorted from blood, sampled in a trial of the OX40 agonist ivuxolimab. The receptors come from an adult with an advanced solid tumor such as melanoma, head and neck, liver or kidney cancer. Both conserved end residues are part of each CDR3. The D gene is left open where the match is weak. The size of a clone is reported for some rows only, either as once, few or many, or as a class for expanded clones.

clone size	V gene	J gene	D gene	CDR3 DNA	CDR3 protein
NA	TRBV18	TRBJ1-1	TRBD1	TGTGCCAGCTCACCGGCCTCGGACAGGCTCGCTGAGGCTTTCTTT	CASSPASDRLAEAFF
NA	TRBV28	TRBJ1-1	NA	TGTGCCAGCACCTCGTCCACTGAAGCTTTCTTT	CASTSSTEAFF
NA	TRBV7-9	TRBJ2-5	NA	TGTGCCAGCAGCTTTCTGAGGACCGTAGAGACCCAGTACTTC	CASSFLRTVETQYF
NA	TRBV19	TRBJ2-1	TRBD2	TGTGCCAGTAGTATAACTAGCGGGACCTACAATGAGCAGTTCTTC	CASSITSGTYNEQFF
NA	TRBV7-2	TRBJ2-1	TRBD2	TGTGCCAGCAGCTTAGCCCGCGGGACTAGCGTTTACAATGAGCAGTTCTTC	CASSLARGTSVYNEQFF
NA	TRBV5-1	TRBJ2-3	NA	TGCGCCAGCAGCTTGGCCGGACAGACCACAGATACGCAGTATTTT	CASSLAGQTTDTQYF
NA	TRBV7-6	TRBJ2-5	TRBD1	TGTGCCAGCAGCTTTTCGGACAGGATAATCCAAGAGACCCAGTACTTC	CASSFSDRIIQETQYF
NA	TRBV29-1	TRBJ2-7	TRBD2	TGCAGCGTTGAAAACCTAGCGGGAGGGCCTTCCGAGCAGTACTTC	CSVENLAGGPSEQYF
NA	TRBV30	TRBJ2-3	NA	TGTGCCTGGACTGAGTTAACAGATACGCAGTATTTT	CAWTELTDTQYF
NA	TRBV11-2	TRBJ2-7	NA	TGTGCCAGCAGCTTAAACTCCGGGGCGTGGGAGCAGTACTTC	CASSLNSGAWEQYF
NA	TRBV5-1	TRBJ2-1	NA	TGCGCCAGCAGCTCCTCAGGGGTATCCTACAATGAGCAGTTCTTC	CASSSSGVSYNEQFF
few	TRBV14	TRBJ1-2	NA	TGTGCCAGCAGCCAAGGGGGGACTGGAAACTATGGCTACACCTTC	CASSQGGTGNYGYTF
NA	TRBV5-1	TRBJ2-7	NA	TGCGCCAGCAGCTTGGAACCCGGACCCAGTCCCTACGAGCAGTACTTC	CASSLEPGPSPYEQYF
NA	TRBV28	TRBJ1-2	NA	TGTGCCAGCGCGACTGGATGGTATGGCTACACCTTC	CASATGWYGYTF
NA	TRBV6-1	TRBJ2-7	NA	TGTGCCAGCAGTGAACAGTTGGCCTACGAGCAGTACTTC	CASSEQLAYEQYF
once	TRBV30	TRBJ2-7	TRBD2	TGTGCCTGGAGCGGGGGGTACGAGCAGTACTTC	CAWSGGYEQYF
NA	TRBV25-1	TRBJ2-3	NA	TGTGCCAGCAGTGGTAGGAACACAGATACGCAGTATTTT	CASSGRNTDTQYF
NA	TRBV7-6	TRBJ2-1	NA	TGTGCCAGCAGCCTAGCTAGCGATTCCTACAATGAGCAGTTCTTC	CASSLASDSYNEQFF
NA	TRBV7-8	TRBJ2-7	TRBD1	TGTGCCAGCAGCTTCGACCGGACAGGGGGCCGGCAGTACTTC	CASSFDRTGGRQYF
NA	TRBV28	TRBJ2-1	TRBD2	TGTGCCAGCAGTTCCTCTAGCGGGGAGAGCTCCTACAATGAGCAGTTCTTC	CASSSSSGESSYNEQFF
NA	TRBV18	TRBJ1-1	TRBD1	TGTGCCAGCTCACCCTCACAGGGGGCGTATATTCCTGAAGCTTTCTTT	CASSPSQGAYIPEAFF
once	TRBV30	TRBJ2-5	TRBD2	TGTGCCTGGGCTACTAGCGGAACACAAGAGACCCAGTACTTC	CAWATSGTQETQYF
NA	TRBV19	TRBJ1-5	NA	TGTGCCAGTAGTATTCTGGGGCCTAGCAATCAGCCCCAGCATTTT	CASSILGPSNQPQHF
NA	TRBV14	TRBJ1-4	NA	TGTGCCAGCAGCCTACAGAAGGAAAAACTGTTTTTT	CASSLQKEKLFF
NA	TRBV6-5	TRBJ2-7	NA	TGTGCCAGCAGTACCGGGCAGAGCAACTACGAGCAGTACTTC	CASSTGQSNYEQYF
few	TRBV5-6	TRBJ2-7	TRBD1	TGTGCCAGCAACAAACAGGGGGCTCGATACGAGCAGTACTTC	CASNKQGARYEQYF
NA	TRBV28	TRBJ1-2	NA	TGTGCCAGTAAGGACGCCTCCGGCTACACCTTC	CASKDASGYTF
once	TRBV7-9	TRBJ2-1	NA	TGTGCCAGCAGCTTAAAGGACCACTTTCTAAACAATGAGCAGTTCTTC	CASSLKDHFLNNEQFF
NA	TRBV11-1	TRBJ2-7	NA	TGTGCCAGCAGCGAGACCGCAGGCCCCTACGAGCAGTACTTC	CASSETAGPYEQYF
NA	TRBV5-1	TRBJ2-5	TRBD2	TGCGCCAGCAGCCAAGGCGCGTCTAGCGGCCAAGAGACCCAGTACTTC	CASSQGASSGQETQYF
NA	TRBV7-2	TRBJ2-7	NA	TGTGCCAGCAGCTTTCCCGGGAGCTACGAGCAGTACTTC	CASSFPGSYEQYF
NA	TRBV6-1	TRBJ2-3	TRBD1	TGTGCCAGCAGTGAAAGGGACAGGGGGAGCACAGATACGCAGTATTTT	CASSERDRGSTDTQYF
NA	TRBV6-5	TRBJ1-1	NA	TGTGCCAGCAGTACAACATCGAACACTGAAGCTTTCTTT	CASSTTSNTEAFF
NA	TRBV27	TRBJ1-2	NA	TGTGCCAGCAGTTTGAAAGGGAAAGACTATGGCTACACCTTC	CASSLKGKDYGYTF
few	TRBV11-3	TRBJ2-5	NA	TGTGCCAGCAGCTTAGCCGGGTCCGAGACCCAGTACTTC	CASSLAGSETQYF
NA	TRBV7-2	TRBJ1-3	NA	TGTGCCAGCAGCTTGGGCCGGATGGGCTCTGGAAACACCATATATTTT	CASSLGRMGSGNTIYF
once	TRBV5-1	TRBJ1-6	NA	TGCGCCAGCAGCTTGAAGGGTAGCGGGGCAGATTCACCCCTCCACTTT	CASSLKGSGADSPLHF
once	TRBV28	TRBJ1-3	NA	TGTGCCAGCAGCTTACAAGCCTCTGGAAACACCATATATTTT	CASSLQASGNTIYF
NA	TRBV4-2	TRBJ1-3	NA	TGTGCCAGCAGCCAAGTTACATCAGGACCTGGAAACACCATATATTTT	CASSQVTSGPGNTIYF
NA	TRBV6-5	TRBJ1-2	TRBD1	TGTGCCAGCAGTTCAGGGCCGGGACAGGCTTATGGCTACACCTTC	CASSSGPGQAYGYTF
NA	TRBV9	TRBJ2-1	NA	TGTGCCAGCTCCCGGCAGGGGTTTACTGAGCAGTTCTTC	CASSRQGFTEQFF
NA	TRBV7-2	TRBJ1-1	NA	TGTGCCAGCAGCCCCTTTTTCGCGGTTCGGACTGAAGCTTTCTTT	CASSPFFAVRTEAFF
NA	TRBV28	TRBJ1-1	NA	TGTGCCAGCAGTCGGACAGTTGAAGCTTTCTTT	CASSRTVEAFF
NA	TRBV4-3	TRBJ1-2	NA	TGCGCCAGCAGCCAAGATCAAGCGCAGGGTGCTAACTATGGCTACACCTTC	CASSQDQAQGANYGYTF
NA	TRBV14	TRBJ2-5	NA	TGTGCCAGCAGCCAAGCGCAGGGGACCCAGTACTTC	CASSQAQGTQYF
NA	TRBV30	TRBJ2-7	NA	TGTGCCTGGAGTTTTCTTAGCAACGAGCAGTACTTC	CAWSFLSNEQYF
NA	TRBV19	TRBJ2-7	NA	TGTGCCAGTAGTATGGGTGGGCAGAATTCCTACGAGCAGTACTTC	CASSMGGQNSYEQYF
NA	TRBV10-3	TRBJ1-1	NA	TGTGCCATCAGTGAGTCCACAGAAGCAACATCTGCTGAAGCTTTCTTT	CAISESTEATSAEAFF
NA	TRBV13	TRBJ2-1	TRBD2	TGTGCCAGCGGGCTTGGGCGGGGGAATGAGCAGTTCTTC	CASGLGRGNEQFF
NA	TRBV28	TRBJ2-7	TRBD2	TGTGCCAGCAGGCCCCCTAGCGGGTCCCCCGACTACGAGCAGTACTTC	CASRPPSGSPDYEQYF
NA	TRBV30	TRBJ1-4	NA	TGTGCCTGGAGTTACCTGGGCAGCCAAAATGAAAAACTGTTTTTT	CAWSYLGSQNEKLFF
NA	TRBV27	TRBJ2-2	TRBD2	TGTGCCAGCAGTTTATCGATTCTAGCGGGACCCAACACCGGGGAGCTGTTTTTT	CASSLSILAGPNTGELFF